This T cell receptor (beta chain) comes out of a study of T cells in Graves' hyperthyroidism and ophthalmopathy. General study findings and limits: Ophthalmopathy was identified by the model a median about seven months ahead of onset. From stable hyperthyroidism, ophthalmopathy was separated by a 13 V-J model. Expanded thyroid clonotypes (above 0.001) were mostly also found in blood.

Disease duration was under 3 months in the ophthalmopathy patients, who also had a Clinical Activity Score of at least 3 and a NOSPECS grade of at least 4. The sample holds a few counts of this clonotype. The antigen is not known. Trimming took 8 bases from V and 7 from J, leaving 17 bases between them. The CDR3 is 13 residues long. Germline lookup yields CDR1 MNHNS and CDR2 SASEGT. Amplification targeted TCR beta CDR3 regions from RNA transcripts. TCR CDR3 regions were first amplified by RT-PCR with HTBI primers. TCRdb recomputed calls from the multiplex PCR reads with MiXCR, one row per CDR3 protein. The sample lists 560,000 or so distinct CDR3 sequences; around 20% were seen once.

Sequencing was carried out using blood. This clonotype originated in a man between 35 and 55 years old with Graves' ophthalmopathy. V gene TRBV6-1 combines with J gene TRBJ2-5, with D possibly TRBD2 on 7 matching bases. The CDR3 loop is CASRKGEGGTQYF. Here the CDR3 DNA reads TGTGCCAGCCGAAAGGGGGAGGGTGGGACCCAGTACTTC.